This T cell receptor beta chain was sequenced in a study of T-cell reconstitution after alpha-beta-depleted transplantation in children. Unique molecular identifiers were incorporated when the TCRbeta library was constructed. TCRdb reanalysed the PCR reads using MiXCR and keeps one entry per CDR3 protein. The sample comprises around 190,000 distinct CDR3 sequences, roughly 7% of which are singletons, and 5.5% rests with the top ten. This clonotype was found many times. Its antigen is not known. Study-wide points: By about two months after transplant, alpha-beta T cells reportedly arose from several hundred graft clones that had expanded.

The CDR3 consists of 15 residues. V lost 3 bases, J lost 3 bases, and 3 bases stayed unmatched. CDR1 and CDR2 from the germline V gene are SGDLS and YYNGEE. This sequence originates from a boy under 10 years old with acute lymphoblastic leukemia, due to receive a stem cell transplant. The source was PBMCs, collected before TCRalphabeta/CD19-depleted stem cell transplant. The J gene is TRBJ2-4, the V gene TRBV9, with 10 bases matching TRBD2. The CDR3 region has the DNA TGTGCCAGCAGCGCTAGCGGGAGCGGCAAAAACATTCAGTACTTC. It specifies CASSASGSGKNIQYF.